This T cell receptor beta chain was sequenced during a study of human T cells and chemical hapten exposure. As for the study in general: Slight volume differences across pooled libraries mainly accounted for varying per-sample TCR yields.

Germline V CDR1 and CDR2: SGHVS, FNYEAQ. V dropped 0 bases and J dropped 7; count of bases not matched to a gene: 7. The CDR3 totals 18 residues. TCRdb analysed the RACE reads with MiXCR anew, one entry per CDR3 protein. The sample has some 330,000 distinct CDR3 sequences; around 5.5% are singletons. Noted time point: pre-sensitization, week 0. Treatment defined: therapeutic diphenylcyclopropenone sensitization with weekly scalp DPC. This clonotype has a handful of counts. Its antigen is as yet unknown. Whole-study findings and limits: TCRs at a frequency above 1 in 1000 stayed unchanged with DPC sensitization.

The sample was whole blood, taken in connection with sensitization to the hapten diphenylcyclopropenone (DPC). The TCR originated in a woman younger than 30 with alopecia areata. Some clones in this sample may be carry-over from other donors' samples. The chain is built from TRBV7-6 and TRBJ2-2, with TRBD2 identical over 14 bases. Here the CDR3 DNA reads TGTGCCAGCAGCTTAGCCCCAGGACTAGCGGGGGGTCACGGGGAGCTGTTTTTT. It specifies CASSLAPGLAGGHGELFF.